What follows are 20 T cell receptor beta chains derived from one specimen sequenced in a study of T cell responses to AZD1222 COVID-19 vaccine. Libraries were prepared by immunoSEQ multiplex PCR; TCRdb keeps only in-frame clonotypes and omits some of them. Counted here are around 78,000 clones, about 88% occurring once; the ten biggest clones make up more than 4%. The sample in question was peripheral blood, obtained on day 0 of AZD1222 vaccination. The receptors derive from an adult in good health.

The chain combines TRBV6-1 with TRBJ1-5, with TRBD1 as a possible D gene (5 bases). With 1 base removed from V and 3 bases from J, the gap between germline ends came to 10 bases. The CDR3 is made up of 15 amino acids. Germline CDR1 reads MNHNS; CDR2 reads SASEGT. The CDR3 DNA reads TGTGCCAGCAGTGAAGATGGGGCAGTCAATCAGCCCCAGCATTTT. Its translation: CASSEDGAVNQPQHF.

The chain uses TRBV6-5 and TRBJ2-7; weak D call: TRBD1 (5 bases). This CDR3 region has 14 residues. Trimming took off 2 bases at V and 3 bases at J, with 11 bases between the two ends. CDR1 and CDR2 (germline): MNHEY, SVGAGI. CDR3 sequence: CASSYDSAFYEQYF. DNA of the CDR3: TGTGCCAGCAGTTACGACAGCGCTTTCTACGAGCAGTACTTC.

This CDR3 reads CASSGTPRIYGYTF. As DNA, the CDR3 is TGTGCCAGCAGCGGGACGCCCAGGATCTATGGCTACACCTTC. The V call is TRBV5-8, the J call TRBJ1-2; D is perhaps TRBD1 (5 bases). CDR1 SGHTS and CDR2 YDEGEE come from the germline V gene. CDR3 size: 14 residues. Between the trimmed V and J ends, which lost 4 bases and 4 bases, there was a span of 14 bases.

CDR3 residues: CASSWDRANEKLFF. The CDR3 DNA sequence: TGTGCCAGCAGCTGGGACAGGGCTAATGAAAAACTGTTTTTT. This chain uses TRBV6-5 with TRBJ1-4; 9 bases line up with TRBD1. The CDR3 is made up of 14 amino acids. The V segment lost 6 bases and the J segment 3 bases; nucleotides outside the gene matches: 2. The germline CDR1 and CDR2 sequences are MNHEY and SVGAGI.

V and J are TRBV6-5 and TRBJ2-1; D gene uncertain. The CDR3 covers 11 residues. CDR1 and CDR2 from the germline V gene are MNHEY and SVGAGI. V was trimmed by 7 bases and J by 7 bases, leaving 8 bases between them. The DNA for the CDR3 is TGTGCCAGCACAAACAAGAATGAGCAGTTCTTC. Protein product: CASTNKNEQFF.

The chain employs TRBV11-3 and TRBJ2-5; no firm D call. There are 14 residues in the CDR3. Trimming left V 5 bases short and J 0 bases short, with 10 bases between. Per the germline V gene, CDR1 is SGHNT and CDR2 is YENEEA. CDR3 loop: CASSKGTNQETQYF. The CDR3 DNA follows: TGTGCCAGCAGCAAAGGAACAAACCAAGAGACCCAGTACTTC.

This clone was seen only a few times. The chain joins TRBV10-1 to TRBJ2-5; TRBD1 matches 9 bases. This CDR3 region has 19 residues. V dropped 2 bases and J dropped 4; count of bases not matched to a gene: 17. Germline V CDR1 and CDR2: WNHNN, SYGVQD (reference sequence). The CDR3 loop is CASSEAFRRIQGAGETQYF. Here the CDR3 DNA reads TGCGCCAGCAGTGAGGCCTTCAGACGGATACAGGGGGCTGGAGAGACCCAGTACTTC.

This clone was counted once. CDR3: CASSFSGPENIQYF. The CDR3 DNA is TGTGCCAGCAGCTTTTCGGGCCCCGAAAACATTCAGTACTTC. The rearrangement joins TRBV5-4 to TRBJ2-4, with no clear D. Deletions cut 2 bases from V and 5 bases from J, with 11 bases between. Germline-derived CDR1 and CDR2 are SGHNT and YYREEE (reference sequence). The CDR3 is made up of 14 amino acids.

The chain links TRBV7-3 to TRBJ2-1; 9 bases match TRBD2. J lost 9 bases, V lost 2 bases, and 11 bases had no gene match. CDR3 length equals 16 residues. CDR1 is SGHTA and CDR2 is FQGTGA in the germline V gene. CDR3 protein: CASSLSSGGLATEQFF. CDR3 nucleotides: TGTGCCAGCAGCTTATCATCCGGGGGACTAGCTACTGAGCAGTTCTTC.

J is TRBJ1-3 and V is TRBV4-2; D is ambiguous. The germline V gene encodes CDR1 LGHNA and CDR2 YNFKEQ. This CDR3 region has 13 residues. Trimming left V 7 bases short and J 0 bases short, with 7 bases between. The CDR3 is CASMVSSGNTIYF. The CDR3 coding sequence is TGTGCCAGCATGGTGAGCTCTGGAAACACCATATATTTT.

The V gene is TRBV11-3, the J gene TRBJ2-2; 9 bases are shared with TRBD1. The junction had 2 bases not matched to a gene; V was cut back by 2 bases and J by 4 bases. Germline V CDR1 and CDR2: SGHNT, YENEEA. CDR3 length: 15 amino acids. The CDR3 protein is CASSLQTGGTGELFF. CDR3 coding DNA: TGTGCCAGCAGCTTACAGACAGGGGGCACCGGGGAGCTGTTTTTT. The whole variable domain, remainder taken from reference TRBV11-3 and TRBJ2-2, is EAGVVQSPRYKIIEKKQPVAFWCNPISGHNTLYWYLQNLGQGPELLIRYENEEAVDDSQLPKDRFSAERLKGVDSTLKIQPAELGDSAVYLCASSLQTGGTGELFFGEGSRLTVL.

The V call is TRBV4-2, the J call TRBJ2-1; TRBD2 aligns across 11 bases. Germline assignment: CDR1 LGHNA and CDR2 YNFKEQ. Trimming took 0 bases from V and 9 from J; bases not matched to a gene: 4. The CDR3 spans 15 residues. This chain's CDR3 is CASSQDTSGSSEQFF. The CDR3 DNA follows: TGTGCCAGCAGCCAAGATACTAGCGGGAGTTCTGAGCAGTTCTTC.

The genes are TRBV7-3 and TRBJ2-2; D unclear. There are 14 residues in the CDR3. Trimming took 1 base from V and 3 from J, leaving 6 bases between them. From germline, CDR1 is SGHTA and CDR2 FQGTGA. The CDR3 sequence is CASSLIRDTGELFF. The CDR3, as DNA: TGTGCCAGCAGCTTAATTCGGGACACCGGGGAGCTGTTTTTT.

The CDR3 sequence: CASRPGTGNTGELFF. CDR3 DNA sequence: TGTGCCAGCAGACCAGGGACAGGGAACACCGGGGAGCTGTTTTTT. The J gene is TRBJ2-2, the V gene TRBV6-5; 8 nucleotides agree with TRBD1. CDR1 and CDR2 (germline): MNHEY, SVGAGI. Trimming at V came to 6 bases and at J to 1 base, leaving 4 bases not matched to a gene. The CDR3 consists of 15 residues.

The CDR3 spells CASSFSGGVRNQPQHF. The CDR3 DNA reads TGTGCCAGCAGCTTTTCTGGGGGGGTTCGGAATCAGCCCCAGCATTTT. The chain joins TRBV7-2 to TRBJ1-5, with D possibly TRBD1 on 5 matching bases. V gave up 3 bases and J gave up 4 bases, with 16 bases separating them. This CDR3 region has 16 residues. CDR1 is SGHTA and CDR2 is FQGNSA in the germline V gene.

V is TRBV10-3 and J is TRBJ2-1; possible D gene TRBD1, 5 bases. Germline loops: CDR1 ENHRY, CDR2 SYGVKD. Trimming removed 4 bases from V and 2 bases from J, with 15 bases in between. This CDR3 contains 16 residues. As DNA, the CDR3 is TGTGCCATCAGTGGGTTGGGCAGGGAAGCCTACAATGAGCAGTTCTTC. Residues: CAISGLGREAYNEQFF.

V is TRBV18 and J is TRBJ2-1; D not resolved. Trimming removed 3 bases at V and 0 bases at J, with 6 bases between. There are 14 residues in the CDR3. Per the germline V gene, CDR1 is KGHSH and CDR2 is LQKENI. The CDR3 sequence is CASSPSSSYNEQFF. CDR3 nucleotides: TGTGCCAGCTCACCTAGTAGCTCCTACAATGAGCAGTTCTTC.

V usage is TRBV5-1 and J usage is TRBJ2-7; 7 bases are a match to TRBD1. CDR1 and CDR2 from the germline V gene are SGHRS and YFSETQ. Germline trimming cut 0 bases from V and 4 bases from J; bases unmatched to any gene: 10. This CDR3 comprises 16 residues. CDR3: CASSLGGQLFSYEQYF. The CDR3 DNA follows: TGCGCCAGCAGCTTGGGGGGACAGCTTTTTTCTTACGAGCAGTACTTC.

This sequence joins TRBV5-4 and TRBJ1-1; D not resolved. Trimming took 0 bases from V and 1 from J, leaving 10 bases between them. CDR3 length: 15 residues. Germline V gene sequence: CDR1 SGHNT, CDR2 YYREEE (reference sequence). In DNA, the CDR3 is TGTGCCAGCAGCTTGGAACCTCAGGAGAACACTGAAGCTTTCTTT. Translating it yields CASSLEPQENTEAFF.

The chain is built from TRBV20-1 and TRBJ1-5; D remains unclear. V was shortened by 3 bases and J by 1 base, with 13 bases between the two germline ends. The CDR3 is 15 amino acids. Looked up from germline, CDR1 is DFQATT and CDR2 is SNEGSKA (reference sequence). The CDR3 here is CSASVQSKSNQPQHF. The CDR3 DNA reads as TGCAGTGCTAGTGTTCAGAGTAAAAGCAATCAGCCCCAGCATTTT.